This T cell receptor (beta chain) was sequenced during a study of CD8 T cells in ankylosing spondylitis. Study results and limitations: Significantly higher representation of disease-linked clones was reported for matched ankylosing spondylitis synovial fluid. Roughly eight highly homologous variants formed a TCR beta motif that appeared characteristic of ankylosing spondylitis blood. In synovial fluid and blood from reactive arthritis, some motif variants were previously reported.

This clonotype was seen repeatedly, ten times or more. As yet, its antigen is unknown. Looked up from germline, CDR1 is LGHNA and CDR2 is YNFKEQ. V gave up 0 bases and J gave up 4 bases, with 23 bases separating them. The CDR3 is made up of 19 amino acids. TCRdb passed the 5' RACE reads through MiXCR, listing each CDR3 protein once. The sample consists of about 220,000 distinct CDR3 sequences, around 6.6% of them appearing once. The sample was blood, either unsorted or a sorted T cell fraction (not recorded which). This clonotype was obtained from a male donor with ankylosing spondylitis. V usage is TRBV4-2 and J usage is TRBJ2-3; the D gene is possibly TRBD2 (5 bases). This CDR3 reads CASSQDRILTGSFADTQYF. DNA for the CDR3: TGTGCCAGCAGCCAAGATCGCATCCTCACGGGGAGTTTCGCAGATACGCAGTATTTT.